These 29 T cell receptor beta chains were sequenced from one sample in a study of blood T cell repertoires in COVID-19. Profiling relied on immunoSEQ multiplex PCR, and the TCRdb table lists in-frame clones only, not all of them. The sample holds nearly 250,000 clones, roughly 82% seen once. The sample was peripheral blood. These TCRs come from a woman older than 75 with COVID-19, enrolled during active disease.

Remarks on this clone: The sample contains more than one DNA sequence encoding this CDR3. The rearrangement links TRBV28 to TRBJ1-2, with 7 bases identical to TRBD1. V dropped 2 bases and J dropped 3; count of bases not matched to a gene: 3. The CDR3 sequence is 14 residues long. The germline V gene encodes CDR1 MDHEN and CDR2 SYDVKM. The CDR3 sequence is CASSLKGADYGYTF. Written as DNA, the CDR3 is TGTGCCAGCAGTTTAAAGGGGGCGGACTATGGCTACACCTTC.

This chain uses TRBV28 with TRBJ1-5; 7 bases are shared with TRBD1. V shed 6 bases, J shed 1 base, and the junction held 12 bases outside the gene matches. Germline loops: CDR1 MDHEN, CDR2 SYDVKM. This CDR3 has 17 residues. CDR3 amino acids: CASRSPLGTASNQPQHF. In DNA form, the CDR3 reads TGTGCCAGCAGGTCGCCCCTGGGGACAGCAAGCAATCAGCCCCAGCATTTT.

The V call is TRBV6-5, the J call TRBJ2-3, with D unclear. The CDR3 consists of 14 residues. Per germline, CDR1 MNHEY and CDR2 SVGAGI. Between the trimmed V and J ends, which lost 0 bases and 3 bases, there was a span of 7 bases. For the CDR3, the DNA is TGTGCCAGCAGTTACTCCTCTAATACAGATACGCAGTATTTT. Its protein product is CASSYSSNTDTQYF.

The chain employs TRBV15 and TRBJ1-3, with 10 bases aligning to TRBD1. CDR3 length: 16 amino acids. Germline V gene data show CDR1 as LNHNV and CDR2 as YYDKDF (reference sequence). The V gene end was trimmed by 6 bases and the J gene end by 1 base; junction bases not matched to a gene: 6. The CDR3 reads CATSRGTGASGNTIYF. CDR3 nucleotide sequence: TGTGCCACCAGTAGGGGGACAGGGGCTTCTGGAAACACCATATATTTT.

The V gene is TRBV3-1 (or the pseudogene TRBV3-2), the J gene TRBJ1-5; weak D call: TRBD1 (6 bases). The CDR3 is 14 amino acids. Trimming shortened V by 1 base and J by 6 bases, and 10 bases separated the two germline ends. Per the germline V gene, CDR1 is LGHDT and CDR2 is YNNKEL (reference sequence). CDR3 loop: CASSQGTGPQPQHF. CDR3 sequence (DNA): TGTGCCAGCAGCCAAGGAACAGGGCCTCAGCCCCAGCATTTT.

This clone has a single count. The V gene is TRBV6-2 or TRBV6-3, the J gene TRBJ1-5; tentatively, D is TRBD1 (6 bases). The CDR3 has 15 amino acids. From germline, CDR1 is MNHEY and CDR2 SVGEGT. Trimming left V 5 bases short and J 4 bases short, with 15 bases between. The CDR3 protein is CASSAGGGMNQPQHF. The CDR3 coding sequence is TGTGCCAGCAGTGCGGGGGGGGGCATGAATCAGCCCCAGCATTTT.

This rearrangement joins TRBV6-5 to TRBJ2-7, with D tentatively TRBD1 (6 bases). Germline-derived CDR1 and CDR2 are MNHEY and SVGAGI. Trimming removed 6 bases from V and 5 bases from J, with 14 bases in between. There are 13 residues in the CDR3. As DNA, the CDR3 is TGTGCCAGCAGGGGGGCACAGGGACACGAGCAGTACGTC. Its protein is CASRGAQGHEQYV.

J is TRBJ1-2 and V is TRBV6-6; D is unresolved. This CDR3 region has 13 residues. Germline V lookup: CDR1 MNHNY, CDR2 SVGAGI (reference sequence). The germline V and J ends were trimmed by 4 bases and 4 bases, with 10 bases remaining between them. The CDR3 DNA follows: TGTGCCAGCAGTTCCACAGACGCCTATGGCTACACCTTC. As protein: CASSSTDAYGYTF.

The chain is built from TRBV6-6 and TRBJ1-2; D gene uncertain. The CDR3 loop spans 11 amino acids. Germline V CDR1 and CDR2: MNHNY, SVGAGI (reference sequence). The V end lost 10 bases, the J end lost 3 bases, and 9 bases lay between the germline ends. As DNA, the CDR3 is TGTGCCACCTTCCGCGACTATGGCTACACCTTC. Translated: CATFRDYGYTF.

J is TRBJ2-3 and V is TRBV5-4, with D perhaps matching TRBD2 (6 bases). V dropped 4 bases and J dropped 0 bases, with 12 bases sitting between them. There are 15 residues in the CDR3. The germline V gene encodes CDR1 SGHNT and CDR2 YYREEE (reference sequence). The CDR3 spells CASSKGDSSTDTQYF. Written as DNA, the CDR3 is TGTGCCAGCAGCAAAGGGGACTCTAGCACAGATACGCAGTATTTT.

DNA for the CDR3: TGTGCCAGCAGCTTAAAACAGGACCGGAGGGCTGAAGCTTTCTTT. Residues: CASSLKQDRRAEAFF. V and J are TRBV7-2 and TRBJ1-1; tentatively, D is TRBD1 (5 bases). The germline CDR1 and CDR2 sequences are SGHTA and FQGNSA. Trimming stripped 2 bases from V and 6 bases from J, with 16 bases between. The CDR3 has 15 residues.

The rearrangement links TRBV2 to TRBJ1-5; D might be TRBD1 (5 bases). Trimming removed 6 bases from V and 6 bases from J, with 15 bases in between. CDR1 SNHLY and CDR2 FYNNEI come from the germline V gene. This CDR3 has 14 amino acids. As DNA, the CDR3 is TGTGCCAGCAGCCCTGGGGGGGTTATTCAGCCCCAGCATTTT. Translating it yields CASSPGGVIQPQHF.

This clone was counted between two and nine times. V is TRBV30 and J is TRBJ1-6; 8 bases are shared with TRBD1. There are 14 residues in the CDR3. J was trimmed by 7 bases and V by 4 bases; bases with no gene match: 6. Germline CDR1 and CDR2: GTSNPN and SVGIG (reference sequence). CDR3 protein: CAWIDRGWNSPLHF. The CDR3 DNA sequence: TGTGCCTGGATCGACAGGGGTTGGAATTCACCCCTCCACTTT.

This clone appeared a single time. The J gene is TRBJ1-1, the V gene TRBV2; perhaps TRBD1 as D (5 bases). The germline V and J ends were trimmed by 2 bases and 3 bases, with 22 bases remaining between them. The CDR3 spans 18 residues. Germline assignment: CDR1 SNHLY and CDR2 FYNNEI. The DNA for the CDR3 is TGTGCCAGCAGTGAAAAGAGAAGGCCCGTGGAAGGGGACACTGAAGCTTTCTTT. Translating it yields CASSEKRRPVEGDTEAFF.

This chain uses TRBV7-2 with TRBJ2-1; D is ambiguous. The CDR3 has 12 residues. CDR1 and CDR2 (germline): SGHTA, FQGNSA. V was trimmed by 2 bases and J by 5 bases, leaving 4 bases between them. CDR3 bases: TGTGCCAGCAGCTTATATGACAATGAGCAGTTCTTC. It codes for CASSLYDNEQFF.

The chain recombines TRBV7-9 with TRBJ1-4, with D possibly TRBD1 on 5 matching bases. Between the trimmed V and J ends, which lost 6 bases and 4 bases, there was a span of 9 bases. CDR3 length equals 13 residues. Looked up from germline, CDR1 is SEHNR and CDR2 is FQNEAQ (reference sequence). The CDR3 is CASRHQGNEKLFF. The CDR3 DNA is TGTGCCAGCAGACACCAGGGTAATGAAAAACTGTTTTTT.

The J gene is TRBJ2-3, the V gene TRBV9; 9 nucleotides match TRBD2. CDR1 is SGDLS and CDR2 is YYNGEE in the germline V gene. V dropped 0 bases and J dropped 6; count of bases not matched to a gene: 8. This CDR3 is built from 16 residues. CDR3 bases: TGTGCCAGCAGCGTAGAGGCGGGGGGGCTGGGCGATACGCAGTATTTT. As protein: CASSVEAGGLGDTQYF.

Worth noting for this clone: Other nucleotide sequences from this sample produce the same CDR3. The gene calls are TRBV18 and TRBJ1-1, with D perhaps matching TRBD1 (6 bases). This CDR3 has 14 amino acids. Trimming cost V 3 bases and J 5 bases, with 13 bases left between them. Germline V CDR1 and CDR2: KGHSH, LQKENI. CDR3 in DNA: TGTGCCAGCTCACCCCGGGAGGGGGGAACTGAAGCTTTCTTT. It yields the protein CASSPREGGTEAFF. Full variable domain (rest looked up from reference TRBV18 and TRBJ1-1): NAGVMQNPRHLVRRRGQEARLRCSPMKGHSHVYWYRQLPEEGLKFMVYLQKENIIDESGMPKERFSAEFPKEGPSILRIQQVVRGDSAAYFCASSPREGGTEAFFGQGTRLTVV.

This chain uses TRBV3-1 (or the pseudogene TRBV3-2) with TRBJ1-5, with 8 bases fitting TRBD1. Trimming cost V 1 base and J 0 bases; bases outside gene matches: 2. The germline CDR1 and CDR2 sequences are LGHDT and YNNKEL (reference sequence). This CDR3 has 16 amino acids. This CDR3 is CASSQGQGYSNQPQHF. The CDR3, as DNA: TGTGCCAGCAGCCAAGGACAGGGGTATAGCAATCAGCCCCAGCATTTT.

The J gene is TRBJ1-5, the V gene TRBV5-6; tentative D call: TRBD1 (5 bases). This CDR3 spans 13 amino acids. CDR1 is SGHDT, CDR2 YYEEEE, per germline. The V end was cut by 2 bases, the J end by 7 bases, with 10 bases between. For the CDR3, the DNA is TGTGCCAGCAGCTTAGGAGGGGACCAGCCCCAGCATTTT. This translates into CASSLGGDQPQHF.

The rearrangement links TRBV29-1 to TRBJ1-2, with D tentatively TRBD1 (5 bases). The CDR3 covers 10 residues. Trimming took off 4 bases at V and 8 bases at J, with 8 bases between the two ends. CDR1 and CDR2 (germline): SQVTM, ANQGSEA. The CDR3 DNA is TGCAGCGTTGGGCAGGGAGGCTACACCTTC. It codes for CSVGQGGYTF.

The V gene is TRBV7-3, the J gene TRBJ1-2; the match to TRBD1 covers 12 bases. Germline loops: CDR1 SGHTA, CDR2 FQGTGA. This CDR3 is built from 15 residues. The V gene end was trimmed by 5 bases and the J gene end by 5 bases; junction bases not matched to a gene: 6. The CDR3 reads CASSLGGQGAYGYTF. CDR3 bases: TGTGCCAGCAGCCTAGGGGGACAGGGGGCTTATGGCTACACCTTC. The whole variable domain, filled in from reference TRBV7-3 and TRBJ1-2, reads GAGVSQTPSNKVTEKGKYVELRCDPISGHTALYWYRQSLGQGPEFLIYFQGTGAADDSGLPNDRFFAVRPEGSVSTLKIQRTERGDSAVYLCASSLGGQGAYGYTFGSGTRLTVV.

This rearrangement joins TRBV28 to TRBJ1-2; the D gene is possibly TRBD1 (5 bases). The germline V gene encodes CDR1 MDHEN and CDR2 SYDVKM. CDR3 length: 14 residues. V lost 6 bases and J lost 0, with 11 bases in between. The CDR3 DNA is TGTGCCAGCAGGGTCCCAGGGTCTAACTATGGCTACACCTTC. Encoded protein: CASRVPGSNYGYTF.

The J gene is TRBJ1-2, the V gene TRBV4-1; D call uncertain. Germline lookup yields CDR1 MGHRA and CDR2 YSYEKL. This CDR3 contains 16 residues. V was cut by 0 bases and J by 1 base, with 12 bases left in between. The CDR3 nucleotides read TGCGCCAGCAGCCAAGATTCCAGCGGTGTTAACTATGGCTACACCTTC. It codes for CASSQDSSGVNYGYTF.

This clone has just a few counts. The chain couples TRBV18 to TRBJ1-5, with 10 bases fitting TRBD1. CDR1 KGHSH and CDR2 LQKENI come from the germline V gene. The length of the CDR3 is 15 residues. V dropped 3 bases and J dropped 5; count of bases not matched to a gene: 4. For the CDR3, the DNA is TGTGCCAGCTCACCGACAGGGGGCAGGGATCAGCCCCAGCATTTT. Translation gives CASSPTGGRDQPQHF.

This clone was found a few times. The chain has TRBV11-3 and TRBJ1-5; tentatively, D is TRBD1 (5 bases). Trimming stripped 7 bases from V and 3 bases from J, with 19 bases between. The V gene's germline CDR1 is SGHNT and CDR2 YENEEA. This CDR3 spans 16 amino acids. The CDR3 loop reads CASIRLKGPPNQPQHF. As DNA, the CDR3 is TGTGCCAGCATCCGTCTGAAGGGGCCCCCCAATCAGCCCCAGCATTTT.

The chain employs TRBV3-1 (or the pseudogene TRBV3-2) and TRBJ1-1; TRBD1 agrees at 7 bases. Per the germline V gene, CDR1 is LGHDT and CDR2 is YNNKEL (reference sequence). With 0 bases clipped from V and 1 base from J, the junction kept 5 bases outside the gene matches. The CDR3 has 16 residues. CDR3 protein: CASSQEQGRGNTEAFF. DNA of the CDR3: TGTGCCAGCAGCCAAGAACAGGGGCGAGGGAACACTGAAGCTTTCTTT.

To note about this clone: The germline gene is not matched at one end of the junction; a read error may be the cause. J is TRBJ2-5 and V is TRBV28, with a weak D call TRBD1 (6 bases). The germline V gene encodes CDR1 MDHEN and CDR2 SYDVKM. The CDR3 has 12 amino acids. Here the CDR3 DNA reads TGTGCCAGCAGTTTGGGCGCCGGGACACTCCACTTC. Protein sequence: CASSLGAGTLHF.

This clone has only one observation. V usage is TRBV27 and J usage is TRBJ2-7; possible D gene TRBD2, 5 bases. The V gene lost 2 bases and the J gene lost 0 bases, with 11 bases spanning the gap. The germline V gene has CDR1 MNHEY and CDR2 SMNVEV (reference sequence). There are 15 residues in the CDR3. The CDR3 sequence: CASSLGYSGSYEQYF. The CDR3 bases are TGTGCCAGCAGTTTAGGGTACAGCGGCTCCTACGAGCAGTACTTC.